This T cell receptor (beta chain) stems from a study of T-cell memory formation after mild COVID-19 (dated by TCRdb to the early 2020s). As for the study more broadly: TCR sequence clusters from the two donors were found to be largely donor specific. Two young, previously healthy adult volunteers made up the cohort, one male and one female. T-cell clones expanding and contracting after mild COVID-19 in a couple of donors were tracked by longitudinal TCRalpha and TCRbeta repertoire sequencing.

The sample was run on an Illumina NovaSeq 6000. cDNA libraries for TCRalpha and TCRbeta were prepared by 5'RACE using constant-segment primers, with sample barcodes and unique molecular identifiers added. RNA was extracted from every sample with Trizol reagent. Library amplification was performed in two PCR steps, and a second sample barcode and Illumina TruSeq adapters were introduced in the second step. Libraries were sequenced on an Illumina NovaSeq with 2 x 150 bp paired-end reads. The published analysis was carried out like this. Reads were demultiplexed and collapsed into UMI-guided consensus sequences with migec v1.2.7. Using mixcr v2.1.11, UMI consensuses were aligned to TRA and TRB V and J templates and then assembled into clonotypes. A clonotype was counted as expanded or contracted only if both edgeR and NoisET called the change significant, with noise models trained on biological replicates. For edgeR calls, the thresholds were a false discovery rate-adjusted p below 0.01 and a log2 fold-change of 1. As an exploratory analysis of dynamics, max-normalized trajectories of the 1000 most abundant clonotypes were examined by PCA with hierarchical clustering. Each responding clone was given a CD4 or CD8 phenotype based on the CD4+ and CD8+ repertoires, which had been sequenced separately. TCRdb reanalyzed the raw reads on its own, using fastp at Q25 for trimming and MiXCR for clone calling, and kept in-frame beta chains. Rows are combined by CDR3 protein, so each entry shows the most common genes and DNA. These V and J calls originate from TCRdb's pipeline instead of the authors' own analysis. Across this sample there are 300,000 to 350,000 distinct CDR3 sequences, with 15% to 20% seen only once. The top ten hold around 20% of the sample.

Points the paper makes about the study in general: The detection of some responding clones in pre-infection memory suggests that pre-existing cross-reactive memory T cells joined the SARS-CoV-2 response. Contracting CD4+ clones appeared mostly in the CM and EM memory subsets, whereas CD8+ clones were enriched in EMRA. SARS-CoV-2 specificity was not confirmed for the second-wave clones peaking on day 37. The study included only a couple of mild cases, and larger cohorts that include severe cases with pre-infection samples were judged to be necessary. Clones contracting from day 15 to 85 had balanced CD4/CD8 phenotypes, while a second wave expanding from day 15 to 37 was biased towards CD4+.

PBMCs were isolated by Ficoll-Paque density gradient centrifugation. This clonotype was observed a handful of times. What antigen it recognizes has not been identified. No base quality information exists; no much larger clone differs at one position. Trimming takes 3 bases from V and 3 bases from J, and the germline ends sit 6 bases apart. According to the germline V gene (reference sequence), CDR1 reads SEHNR and CDR2 reads FQNEAQ. Taken from cysteine to phenylalanine, the CDR3 has 13 residues. Only the CDR3 portion is preserved as DNA: 39 bases, with reading frame beginning at the first base. Sequenced material: PBMCs or a T cell subset sorted from them (not recorded which). This TCR was recovered from a man aged 18 to 29 who had mild COVID-19 (a few samples of this study predate the infection). The sample titles of this study are shuffled in the database, so cell type and time point are left out; the donor was told from shared clones. The V and J segments used are TRBV7-9 and TRBJ2-1; the D gene identity is not certain. The sequence in DNA is TGTGCCAGCAGCTTCGAGGACTACAATGAGCAGTTCTTC. Its amino acids are CASSFEDYNEQFF.